Following are 18 T cell receptor beta chains from one sample sequenced in a study of human T cells and chemical hapten exposure. In TCRdb, the RACE reads were re-called with MiXCR into one record per CDR3 protein. The table records a few hundred thousand distinct CDR3 sequences, around 6% of them present only once. Noted time point: patch test 2, 6 weeks after DPC sensitization. Stated treatment: therapeutic diphenylcyclopropenone sensitization with weekly scalp DPC. This specimen consisted of whole blood, obtained in connection with sensitization to the hapten diphenylcyclopropenone (DPC). The receptors stem from a woman younger than 35 with alopecia areata. Some clones in this sample may be carry-over from other donors' samples.

This clonotype was found many times. The chain has TRBV7-9 and TRBJ2-1; TRBD1 matches 10 bases. The CDR3 runs to 15 residues. Germline CDR1 and CDR2: SEHNR and FQNEAQ (reference sequence). V trimming: 10 bases; J trimming: 4 bases; junction bases outside the gene matches: 10. As DNA, the CDR3 is TGTGCCATCGCAGCGGACAGGGGGAAATACAATGAGCAGTTCTTC. It encodes CAIAADRGKYNEQFF.

This clonotype was observed at least ten times. The chain couples TRBV7-2 to TRBJ1-2, with D unresolved. CDR1 is SGHTA, CDR2 FQGNSA, per germline. V lost 1 base and J 5 bases, leaving 11 bases between the germline ends. The CDR3 covers 14 residues. CDR3 protein: CASSLDYSQYGYTF. The CDR3 DNA follows: TGTGCCAGCAGCTTAGACTACAGCCAATATGGCTACACCTTC. The full variable domain, completed using reference TRBV7-2 and TRBJ1-2, is GAGVSQSPSNKVTEKGKDVELRCDPISGHTALYWYRQSLGQGLEFLIYFQGNSAPDKSGLPSDRFSAERTGGSVSTLTIQRTQQEDSAVYLCASSLDYSQYGYTFGSGTRLTVV.

The chain uses TRBV5-1 and TRBJ2-5, with 7 nucleotides matching TRBD1. The trim removed 10 bases at V and 4 bases at J, leaving 7 bases unmatched. Germline assignment: CDR1 SGHRS and CDR2 YFSETQ. The CDR3 is made up of 12 amino acids. CDR3 sequence (DNA): TGCGCCGCCCGGGACAGTACAGAGACCCAGTACTTC. It is translated as CAARDSTETQYF.

This clonotype appeared many times. The CDR3: CASSPPPGQGSVYNQPQHF. The CDR3 coding sequence is TGTGCCAGCTCACCACCGCCGGGACAGGGGTCAGTTTACAATCAGCCCCAGCATTTT. V gene TRBV18 combines with J gene TRBJ1-5, with 10 positions matching TRBD1. V was pared by 0 bases and J by 3 bases, with 11 bases of the junction left unmatched. CDR1 and CDR2 from the germline V gene are KGHSH and LQKENI. CDR3 length equals 19 residues.

The table lists this clonotype with a few counts. The chain combines TRBV7-2 with TRBJ2-3; TRBD2 matches 12 bases. V was pared by 2 bases and J by 4 bases, with 10 bases of the junction left unmatched. CDR1 is SGHTA and CDR2 is FQGNSA in the germline V gene. The length of the CDR3 is 18 residues. The CDR3 region has the DNA TGTGCCAGCAGCTTAACTCTAGCGGGGGGGCTGAATGCAGATACGCAGTATTTT. It specifies CASSLTLAGGLNADTQYF.

The table lists this clonotype with a few counts. The gene calls are TRBV14 and TRBJ1-6; no firm D call. V lost 5 bases and J lost 4, with 9 bases in between. Germline-derived CDR1 and CDR2 are SGHDN and FVKESK. This CDR3 is built from 14 residues. CDR3 bases: TGTGCCAGCAGCAAGGGAGTTTATAATTCACCCCTCCACTTT. The encoded protein is CASSKGVYNSPLHF.

The genes are TRBV4-1 and TRBJ2-1; D is uncertain. Germline V gives CDR1 MGHRA, CDR2 YSYEKL. V dropped 4 bases and J dropped 6 bases, with 16 bases sitting between them. The CDR3 runs 15 residues. The chain's CDR3 is CASSPVRSRGNEQFF. CDR3 in DNA: TGCGCCAGCAGCCCCGTGAGGTCCAGAGGCAATGAGCAGTTCTTC.

The rearrangement uses TRBV7-8 and TRBJ2-6; D is uncertain. The CDR3 contains 14 residues. Germline V gene data show CDR1 as SGHVS and CDR2 as FQNEAQ. Trimming took off 7 bases at V and 1 base at J, with 8 bases between the two ends. In nucleotides, the CDR3 is TGTGCCAGCACCTTCCCATCTGGGGCCAACGTCCTGACTTTC. It specifies CASTFPSGANVLTF.

Details on this clonotype: At one of its ends the junction is not consistent with the germline gene, which may arise from a read error. The chain combines TRBV24-1 with TRBJ2-1, with D possibly being TRBD1 or TRBD2 (6 bases each). CDR3 size: 12 residues. The germline V gene encodes CDR1 KGHDR and CDR2 SFDVKD. The CDR3 here is CATSDGGPIRDF. The CDR3 nucleotides are TGTGCCACCAGTGATGGGGGGCCCATTCGGGACTTC.

This clonotype showed up just a few times. V and J are TRBV12-3 or TRBV12-4 and TRBJ1-1, with a possible D match to TRBD1 (5 bases). Trimming took off 7 bases at V and 10 bases at J, with 16 bases between the two ends. The CDR3 loop spans 12 amino acids. CDR3 nucleotide sequence: TGTGCCAGCATCCGGGGGTCAGGAGGAGCTTTCTTT. This translates into CASIRGSGGAFF.

The chain joins TRBV27 to TRBJ2-5; D tentatively reads TRBD1 or TRBD2 (6 bases each). The germline CDR1 and CDR2 sequences are MNHEY and SMNVEV (reference sequence). The CDR3 length is 15 residues. V lost 1 base, J lost 2 bases, and 11 bases lay in between. This CDR3 is CASSLYGGLQETQYF. The CDR3 region has the DNA TGTGCCAGCAGTTTATACGGGGGCCTTCAAGAGACCCAGTACTTC.

The genes are TRBV7-2 and TRBJ2-1; D perhaps matches TRBD1 (5 bases). Trimming took 1 base from V and 3 from J, leaving 13 bases between them. The CDR3 contains 16 residues. The germline CDR1 and CDR2 sequences are SGHTA and FQGNSA. CDR3 amino acids: CASSLEGSGYYNEQFF. DNA of the CDR3: TGTGCCAGCAGCTTAGAGGGGTCAGGTTACTACAATGAGCAGTTCTTC. Combining the CDR3 with reference TRBV7-2 and TRBJ2-1 gives the whole variable domain GAGVSQSPSNKVTEKGKDVELRCDPISGHTALYWYRQSLGQGLEFLIYFQGNSAPDKSGLPSDRFSAERTGGSVSTLTIQRTQQEDSAVYLCASSLEGSGYYNEQFFGPGTRLTVL.

This clonotype occurred a few times. V is TRBV19 and J is TRBJ2-6; D not certain. The CDR3 has 14 amino acids. V lost 10 bases and J 0 bases, leaving 10 bases between the germline ends. CDR1 and CDR2 from the germline V gene are LNHDA and SQIVND (reference sequence). CDR3 loop: CATSDGSGANVLTF. CDR3 DNA sequence: TGTGCCACCTCTGACGGCTCTGGGGCCAACGTCCTGACTTTC. Complete variable domain (other parts from reference TRBV19 and TRBJ2-6): DGGITQSPKYLFRKEGQNVTLSCEQNLNHDAMYWYRQDPGQGLRLIYYSQIVNDFQKGDIAEGYSVSREKKESFPLTVTSAQKNPTAFYLCATSDGSGANVLTFGAGSRLTVL.

This clonotype was seen many times. V is TRBV3-1 and J is TRBJ1-2; D gene unclear. CDR3 size: 14 residues. Trimming removed 7 bases from V and 2 bases from J, with 14 bases in between. Germline V gene data show CDR1 as LGHDT and CDR2 as YNNKEL (reference sequence). This chain's CDR3 is CASNPKASNYGYTF. CDR3 bases: TGTGCCAGCAACCCCAAAGCGAGCAACTATGGCTACACCTTC.

With respect to this clonotype: A much larger clonotype is one base distant, so this may be a read error. V usage is TRBV7-9 and J usage is TRBJ1-2, with D possibly TRBD1 on 5 matching bases. Germline V gene sequence: CDR1 SEHNR, CDR2 FQNEAQ (reference sequence). The CDR3 sequence is 14 residues long. The germline V and J ends were trimmed by 4 bases and 3 bases, with 12 bases remaining between them. This CDR3 is CASSSSGGDYGYTF. DNA for the CDR3: TGTGCCAGCAGCTCTTCTGGAGGGGACTATGGCTACACCTTC.

This clonotype has a handful of counts. The chain couples TRBV20-1 to TRBJ1-2; 7 bases are shared with TRBD1. After removal of 6 bases from V and 6 bases from J, the junction contained 10 bases not matched to a gene. The CDR3 runs to 13 residues. Germline V gene lookup returns CDR1 DFQATT and CDR2 SNEGSKA (reference sequence). The CDR3 DNA is TGCAGTGCCGAAACTGGACAGGCGGATGGCTACACCTTC. Encoded protein: CSAETGQADGYTF.

This clonotype has a count of ten or more. This chain connects TRBV24-1 to TRBJ1-1, with 11 bases identical to TRBD1. There are 13 residues in the CDR3. Trimming took 10 bases from V and 8 from J; bases not matched to a gene: 8. Germline CDR1 reads KGHDR; CDR2 reads SFDVKD. CDR3 sequence (DNA): TGTGCCACTCGGGACAGGGGGGAATACGAAGCTTTCTTT. Translating gives CATRDRGEYEAFF.

This clonotype was detected ten times or more. The gene calls are TRBV6-1 and TRBJ1-4; TRBD1 might be the D (6 bases). Trimming took off 3 bases at V and 3 bases at J, with 11 bases between the two ends. In germline, CDR1 is MNHNS, CDR2 SASEGT. This CDR3 has 15 residues. This CDR3 is CASSDWGLANEKLFF. The CDR3 nucleotides are TGTGCCAGCAGTGATTGGGGGCTGGCTAATGAAAAACTGTTTTTT.